The T cell receptor (beta chain) under discussion was sequenced for a study of naive and memory T cell subsets. This CDR3 region has 13 residues. The V end was cut by 3 bases, the J end by 9 bases, with 12 bases between. Two oligonucleotides, mixed equimolar, formed the beta constant-region primer covering TRBC1 and TRBC2. TCRdb reprocessed the UMI-ligation and nested PCR reads via MiXCR and lists one record per CDR3 protein. The sample has about 21,000 distinct CDR3 sequences, around 10% seen once. The receptor was derived from a human donor in good health. Sequenced input: central memory CD8+ T cells from blood. The V call is TRBV12-3 or TRBV12-4, the J call TRBJ2-1; D perhaps matches TRBD2 (5 bases). CDR3: CASSFRTPSEQFF. CDR3 nucleotide sequence: TGTGCCAGCAGTTTTAGGACTCCAAGTGAGCAGTTCTTC.